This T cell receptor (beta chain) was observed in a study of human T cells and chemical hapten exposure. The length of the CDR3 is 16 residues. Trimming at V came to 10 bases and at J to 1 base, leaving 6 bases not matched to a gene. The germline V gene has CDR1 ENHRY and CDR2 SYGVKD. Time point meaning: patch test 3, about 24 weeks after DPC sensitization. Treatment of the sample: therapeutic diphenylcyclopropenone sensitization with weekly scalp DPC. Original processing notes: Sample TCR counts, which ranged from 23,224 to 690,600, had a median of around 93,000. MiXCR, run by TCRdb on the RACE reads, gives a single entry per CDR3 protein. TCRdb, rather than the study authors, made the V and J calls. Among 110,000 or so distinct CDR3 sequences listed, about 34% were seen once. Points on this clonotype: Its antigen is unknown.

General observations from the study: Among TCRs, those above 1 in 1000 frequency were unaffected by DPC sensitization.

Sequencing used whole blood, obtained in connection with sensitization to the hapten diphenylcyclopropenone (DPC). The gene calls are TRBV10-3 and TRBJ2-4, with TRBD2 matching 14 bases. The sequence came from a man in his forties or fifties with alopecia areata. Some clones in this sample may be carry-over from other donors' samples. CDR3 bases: TGTGCCAACCCGGGACTAGCGGGAGAGGCCAAAAACATTCAGTACTTC. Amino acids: CANPGLAGEAKNIQYF.